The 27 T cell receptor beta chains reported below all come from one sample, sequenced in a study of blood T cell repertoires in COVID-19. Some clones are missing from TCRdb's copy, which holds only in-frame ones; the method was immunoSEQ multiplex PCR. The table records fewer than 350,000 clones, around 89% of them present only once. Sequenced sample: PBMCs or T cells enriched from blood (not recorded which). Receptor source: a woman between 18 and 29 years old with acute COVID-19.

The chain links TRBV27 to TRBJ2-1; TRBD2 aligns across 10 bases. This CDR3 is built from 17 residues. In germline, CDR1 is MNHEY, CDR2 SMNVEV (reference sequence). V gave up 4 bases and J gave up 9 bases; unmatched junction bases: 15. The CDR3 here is CASSSPASGRRSGEQFF. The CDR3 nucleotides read TGTGCCAGCAGTTCCCCGGCTAGCGGGAGAAGGTCGGGTGAGCAGTTCTTC.

The CDR3 DNA follows: TGTGCCAGCAGCTTAGCGGGGTTTGCGGGTCTCTACAATGAGCAGTTCTTC. Translation gives CASSLAGFAGLYNEQFF. The chain couples TRBV11-2 to TRBJ2-1, with D possibly being TRBD2 (5 bases). The CDR3 runs 17 residues. The V gene lost 1 base and the J gene lost 3 bases, with 16 bases spanning the gap. Per germline, CDR1 SGHAT and CDR2 FQNNGV.

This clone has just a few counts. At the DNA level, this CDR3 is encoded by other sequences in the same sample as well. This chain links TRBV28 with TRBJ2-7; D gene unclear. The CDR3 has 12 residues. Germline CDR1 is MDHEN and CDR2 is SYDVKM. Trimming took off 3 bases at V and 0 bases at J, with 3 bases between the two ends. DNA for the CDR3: TGTGCCAGCAGTTTCGGCTCCTACGAGCAGTACTTC. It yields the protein CASSFGSYEQYF.

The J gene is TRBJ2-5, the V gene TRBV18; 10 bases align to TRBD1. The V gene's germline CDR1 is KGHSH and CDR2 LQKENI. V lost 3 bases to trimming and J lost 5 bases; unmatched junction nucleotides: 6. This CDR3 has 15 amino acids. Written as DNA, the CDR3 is TGTGCCAGCTCACCGGGACAGGGGCCTTTGGAGACCCAGTACTTC. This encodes CASSPGQGPLETQYF.

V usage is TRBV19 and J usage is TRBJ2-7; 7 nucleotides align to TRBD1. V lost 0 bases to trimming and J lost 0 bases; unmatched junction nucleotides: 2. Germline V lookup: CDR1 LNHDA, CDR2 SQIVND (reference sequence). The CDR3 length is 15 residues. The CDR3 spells CASSIEGTASYEQYF. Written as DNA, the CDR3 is TGTGCCAGTAGTATAGAAGGGACAGCCTCCTACGAGCAGTACTTC.

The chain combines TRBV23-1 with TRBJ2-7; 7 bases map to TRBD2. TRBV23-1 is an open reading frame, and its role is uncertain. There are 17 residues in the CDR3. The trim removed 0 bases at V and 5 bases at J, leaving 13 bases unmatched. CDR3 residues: CASSQSAAGGSSHEQYF. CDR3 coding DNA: TGCGCCAGCAGTCAATCAGCTGCTGGCGGGAGTTCCCACGAGCAGTACTTC.

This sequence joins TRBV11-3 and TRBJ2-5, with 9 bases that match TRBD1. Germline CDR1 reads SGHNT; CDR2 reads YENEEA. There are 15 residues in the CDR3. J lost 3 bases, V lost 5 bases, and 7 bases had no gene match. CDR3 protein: CASSNSWDREETQYF. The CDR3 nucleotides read TGTGCCAGCAGCAATAGCTGGGACAGGGAAGAGACCCAGTACTTC.

The CDR3 DNA reads TGTGCCAGTAGTGAAAGGGACAGGTTGAACACTGAAGCTTTCTTT. Protein: CASSERDRLNTEAFF. This chain uses TRBV19 with TRBJ1-1; 8 nucleotides agree with TRBD1. The CDR3 loop spans 15 amino acids. Germline V gene data show CDR1 as LNHDA and CDR2 as SQIVND (reference sequence). V trimming: 5 bases; J trimming: 0 bases; junction bases outside the gene matches: 5.

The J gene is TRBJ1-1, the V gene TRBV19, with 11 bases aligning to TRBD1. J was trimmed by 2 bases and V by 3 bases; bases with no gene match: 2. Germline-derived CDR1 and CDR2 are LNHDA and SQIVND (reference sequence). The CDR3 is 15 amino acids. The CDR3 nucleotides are TGTGCCAGTAGTATGGGGACAGGGGGAAACACTGAAGCTTTCTTT. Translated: CASSMGTGGNTEAFF.

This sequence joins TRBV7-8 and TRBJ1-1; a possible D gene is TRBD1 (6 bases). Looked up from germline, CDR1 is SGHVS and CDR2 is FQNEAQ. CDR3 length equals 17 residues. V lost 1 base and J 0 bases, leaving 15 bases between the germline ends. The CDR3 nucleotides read TGTGCCAGCAGCTTAGTCCTGAACAGGGCCATGAACACTGAAGCTTTCTTT. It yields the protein CASSLVLNRAMNTEAFF.

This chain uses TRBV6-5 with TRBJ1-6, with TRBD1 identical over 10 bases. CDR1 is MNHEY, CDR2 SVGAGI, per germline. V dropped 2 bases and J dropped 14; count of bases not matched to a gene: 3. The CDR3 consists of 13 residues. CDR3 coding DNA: TGTGCCAGCAGTTACACGGACAGGGGGACCCTCCACTTT. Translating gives CASSYTDRGTLHF.

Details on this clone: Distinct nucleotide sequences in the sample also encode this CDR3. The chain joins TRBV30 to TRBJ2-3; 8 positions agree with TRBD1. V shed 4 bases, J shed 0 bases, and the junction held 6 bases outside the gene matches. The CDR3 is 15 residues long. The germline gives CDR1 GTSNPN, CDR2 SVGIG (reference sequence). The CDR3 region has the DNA TGTGCCTGGACCTCTAGGGACAGGAGCACAGATACGCAGTATTTT. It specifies CAWTSRDRSTDTQYF.

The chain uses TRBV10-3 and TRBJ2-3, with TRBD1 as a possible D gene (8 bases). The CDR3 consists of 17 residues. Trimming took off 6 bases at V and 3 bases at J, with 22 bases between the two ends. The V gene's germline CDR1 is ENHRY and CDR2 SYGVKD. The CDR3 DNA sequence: TGTGCCATCAGCCCCGGACAGGGAGGGGGGTGGACAGATACGCAGTATTTT. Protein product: CAISPGQGGGWTDTQYF.

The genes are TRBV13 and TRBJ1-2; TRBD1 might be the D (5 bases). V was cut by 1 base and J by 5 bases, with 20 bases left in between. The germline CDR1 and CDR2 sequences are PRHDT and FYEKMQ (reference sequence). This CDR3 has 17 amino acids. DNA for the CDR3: TGTGCCAGCAGCTTAGTTGTCTCGAGACAGTCGGAGTATGGCTACACCTTC. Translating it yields CASSLVVSRQSEYGYTF.

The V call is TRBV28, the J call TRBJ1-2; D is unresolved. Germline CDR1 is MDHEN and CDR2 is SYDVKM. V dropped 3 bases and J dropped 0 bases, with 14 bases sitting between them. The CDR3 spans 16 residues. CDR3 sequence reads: CASSFAVRTSNYGYTF. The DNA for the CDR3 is TGTGCCAGCAGTTTCGCGGTTCGAACGTCTAACTATGGCTACACCTTC.

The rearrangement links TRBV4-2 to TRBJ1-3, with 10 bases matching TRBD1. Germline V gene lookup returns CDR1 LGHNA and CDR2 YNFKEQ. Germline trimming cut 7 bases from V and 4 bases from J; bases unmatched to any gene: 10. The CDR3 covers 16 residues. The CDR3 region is CASTTGTGAWGNTIYF. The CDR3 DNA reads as TGTGCCAGCACGACGGGGACAGGGGCTTGGGGAAACACCATATATTTT.

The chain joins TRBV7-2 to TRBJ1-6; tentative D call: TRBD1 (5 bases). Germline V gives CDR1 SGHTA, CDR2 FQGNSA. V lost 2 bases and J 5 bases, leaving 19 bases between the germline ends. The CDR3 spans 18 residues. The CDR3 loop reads CASSLRVPDIRDNSPLHF. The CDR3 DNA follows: TGTGCCAGCAGCTTAAGGGTTCCGGACATTCGCGATAATTCACCCCTCCACTTT.

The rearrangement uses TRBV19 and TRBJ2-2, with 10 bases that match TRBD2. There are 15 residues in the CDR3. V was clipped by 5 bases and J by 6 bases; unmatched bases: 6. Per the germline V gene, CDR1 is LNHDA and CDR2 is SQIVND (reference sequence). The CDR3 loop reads CASSLLAGSAGELFF. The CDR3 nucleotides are TGTGCCAGTAGTTTACTAGCGGGATCGGCCGGGGAGCTGTTTTTT.

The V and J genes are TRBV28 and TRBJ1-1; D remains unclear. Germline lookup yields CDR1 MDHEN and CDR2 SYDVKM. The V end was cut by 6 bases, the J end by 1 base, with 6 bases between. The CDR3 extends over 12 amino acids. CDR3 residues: CASRFQNTEAFF. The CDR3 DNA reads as TGTGCCAGCAGATTCCAGAACACTGAAGCTTTCTTT.

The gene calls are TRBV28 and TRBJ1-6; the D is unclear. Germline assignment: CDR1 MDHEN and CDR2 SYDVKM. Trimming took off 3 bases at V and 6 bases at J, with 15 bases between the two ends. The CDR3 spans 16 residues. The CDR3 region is CASSFNGYIRNSPLHF. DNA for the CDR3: TGTGCCAGCAGTTTTAACGGGTATATTCGTAATTCACCCCTCCACTTT. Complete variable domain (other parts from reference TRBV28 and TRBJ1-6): DVKVTQSSRYLVKRTGEKVFLECVQDMDHENMFWYRQDPGLGLRLIYFSYDVKMKEKGDIPEGYSVSREKKERFSLILESASTNQTSMYLCASSFNGYIRNSPLHFGNGTRLTVT.

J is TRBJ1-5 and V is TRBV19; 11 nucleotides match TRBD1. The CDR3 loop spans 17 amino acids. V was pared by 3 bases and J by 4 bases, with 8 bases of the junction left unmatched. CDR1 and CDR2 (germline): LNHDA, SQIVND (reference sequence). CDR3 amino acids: CASSMGVGTGGNQPQHF. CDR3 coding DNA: TGTGCCAGTAGTATGGGTGTAGGGACAGGGGGGAATCAGCCCCAGCATTTT.

The CDR3 DNA reads TGTGCCAGCAGCTTTCTAGTGGGCAGGGAAACGAACACCGGGGAGCTGTTTTTT. As protein: CASSFLVGRETNTGELFF. The J gene is TRBJ2-2, the V gene TRBV28; D perhaps matches TRBD1 (5 bases). Germline CDR1 and CDR2: MDHEN and SYDVKM. V dropped 6 bases and J dropped 0 bases, with 20 bases sitting between them. This CDR3 contains 18 residues.

The CDR3 region is CSVEDPGSGDKNIQYF. Here the CDR3 DNA reads TGCAGCGTTGAAGATCCGGGTAGCGGGGACAAAAACATTCAGTACTTC. This sequence joins TRBV29-1 and TRBJ2-4; 8 nucleotides line up with TRBD2. The CDR3 spans 16 residues. V gave up 0 bases and J gave up 3 bases; unmatched junction bases: 7. In germline, CDR1 is SQVTM, CDR2 ANQGSEA.

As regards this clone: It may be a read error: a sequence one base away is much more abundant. CDR3 sequence reads: CASSYGRGYEQYF. Written as DNA, the CDR3 is TGTGCCAGCAGTTACGGCAGGGGCTACGAGCAGTACTTC. The rearrangement uses TRBV12-3 or TRBV12-4 and TRBJ2-7; weak D call: TRBD1 (6 bases). The CDR3 loop spans 13 amino acids. V lost 4 bases, J lost 3 bases, and 10 bases lay in between.

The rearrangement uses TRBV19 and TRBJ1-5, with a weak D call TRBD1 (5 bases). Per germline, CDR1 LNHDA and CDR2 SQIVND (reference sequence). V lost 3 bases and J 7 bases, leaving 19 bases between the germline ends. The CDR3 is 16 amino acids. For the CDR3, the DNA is TGTGCCAGTAGTATGGGTCAGGGTAGAAATGGGCAGCCCCAGCATTTT. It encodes CASSMGQGRNGQPQHF.

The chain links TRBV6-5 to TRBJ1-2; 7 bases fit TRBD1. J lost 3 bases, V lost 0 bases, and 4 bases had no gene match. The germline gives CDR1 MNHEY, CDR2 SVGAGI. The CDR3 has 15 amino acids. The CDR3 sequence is CASSYSNRGDYGYTF. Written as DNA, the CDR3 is TGTGCCAGCAGTTACTCAAACAGGGGTGACTATGGCTACACCTTC.

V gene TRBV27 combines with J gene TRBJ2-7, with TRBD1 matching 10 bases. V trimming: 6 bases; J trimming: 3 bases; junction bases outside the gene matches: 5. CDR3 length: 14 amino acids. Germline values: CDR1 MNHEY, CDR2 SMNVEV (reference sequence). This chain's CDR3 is CASSPGQGNYEQYF. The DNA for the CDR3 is TGTGCCAGCAGCCCGGGACAGGGGAACTACGAGCAGTACTTC.